The TCR beta chain under discussion was sequenced for a study of T cell responses to AZD1222 COVID-19 vaccine. Study findings and constraints: With dominance at 160-218 and 743-854, vaccine-associated CD4 TCRs spanned spike. An increase in Spike-specific TCR breadth and depth was observed after two AZD1222 doses. Repertoire samples came only from after the peak T cell response.

Produced via immunoSEQ multiplex PCR; TCRdb's table is partial and in-frame only. The sample has some 180,000 clones, 85% to 95% seen once. V was shortened by 5 bases and J by 6 bases, with 17 bases between the two germline ends. This CDR3 spans 15 amino acids. In germline, CDR1 is SGHTA, CDR2 FQGNSA. This clone was detected only once. Its antigen is currently unknown. The sequencing here drew on peripheral blood, taken on day 0 of AZD1222 vaccination. This rearrangement joins TRBV7-2 to TRBJ1-5, with D tentatively TRBD1 (5 bases). The sequence was obtained from an adult in good health. DNA of the CDR3: TGTGCCAGCAGCCCCTTGGAGGGGATCGGTCAGCCCCAGCATTTT. Translating it yields CASSPLEGIGQPQHF.